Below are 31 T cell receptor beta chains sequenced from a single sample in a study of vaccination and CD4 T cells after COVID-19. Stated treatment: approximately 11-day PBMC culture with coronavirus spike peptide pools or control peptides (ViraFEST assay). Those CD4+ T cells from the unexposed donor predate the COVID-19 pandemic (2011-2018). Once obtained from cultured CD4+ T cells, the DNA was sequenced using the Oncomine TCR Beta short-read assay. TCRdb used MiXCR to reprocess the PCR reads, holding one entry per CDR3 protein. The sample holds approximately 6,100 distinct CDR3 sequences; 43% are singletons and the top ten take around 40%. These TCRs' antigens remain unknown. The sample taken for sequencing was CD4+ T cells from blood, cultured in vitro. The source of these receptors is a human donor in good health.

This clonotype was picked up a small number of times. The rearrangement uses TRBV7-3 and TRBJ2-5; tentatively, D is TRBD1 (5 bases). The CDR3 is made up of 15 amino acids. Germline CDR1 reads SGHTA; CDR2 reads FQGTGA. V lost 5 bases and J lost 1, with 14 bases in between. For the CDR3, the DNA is TGTGCCAGCAGCATAGGCCAGGGTCCCCAAGAGACCCAGTACTTC. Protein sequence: CASSIGQGPQETQYF.

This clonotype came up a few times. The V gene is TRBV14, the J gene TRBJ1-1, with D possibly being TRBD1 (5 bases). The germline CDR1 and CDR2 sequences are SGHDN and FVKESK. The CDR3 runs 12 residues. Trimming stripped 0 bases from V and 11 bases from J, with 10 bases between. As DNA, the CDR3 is TGTGCCAGCAGCCAAGACAGGGCAAAGGCTTTCTTT. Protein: CASSQDRAKAFF.

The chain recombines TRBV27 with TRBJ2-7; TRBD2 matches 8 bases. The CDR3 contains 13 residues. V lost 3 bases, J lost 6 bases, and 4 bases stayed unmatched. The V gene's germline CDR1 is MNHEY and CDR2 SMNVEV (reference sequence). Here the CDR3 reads CASSLVAGLEQYF. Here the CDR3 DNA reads TGTGCCAGCAGTTTGGTAGCGGGGCTCGAGCAGTACTTC.

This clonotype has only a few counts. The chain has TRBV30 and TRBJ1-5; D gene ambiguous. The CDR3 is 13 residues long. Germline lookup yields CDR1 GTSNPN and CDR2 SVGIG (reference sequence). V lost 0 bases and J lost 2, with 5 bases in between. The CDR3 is CAWSVTGNQPQHF. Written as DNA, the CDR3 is TGTGCCTGGAGTGTAACAGGCAATCAGCCCCAGCATTTT.

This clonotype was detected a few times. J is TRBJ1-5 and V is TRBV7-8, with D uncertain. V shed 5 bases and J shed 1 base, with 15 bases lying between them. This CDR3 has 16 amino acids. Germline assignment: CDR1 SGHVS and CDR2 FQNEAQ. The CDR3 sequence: CASSQEAQMSNQPQHF. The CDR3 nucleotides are TGTGCCAGCAGCCAAGAAGCGCAGATGAGCAATCAGCCCCAGCATTTT.

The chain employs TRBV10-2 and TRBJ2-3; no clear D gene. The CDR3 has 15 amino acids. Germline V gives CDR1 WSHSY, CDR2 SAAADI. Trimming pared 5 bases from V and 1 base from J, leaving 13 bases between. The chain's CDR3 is CASSPRQPGTDTQYF. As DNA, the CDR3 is TGCGCCAGCAGTCCAAGACAACCCGGCACAGATACGCAGTATTTT.

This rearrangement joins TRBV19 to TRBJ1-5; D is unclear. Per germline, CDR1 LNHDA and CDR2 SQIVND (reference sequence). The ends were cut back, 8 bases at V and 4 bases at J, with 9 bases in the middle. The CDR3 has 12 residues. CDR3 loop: CASGPANQPQHF. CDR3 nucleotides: TGTGCCAGTGGACCAGCGAATCAGCCCCAGCATTTT. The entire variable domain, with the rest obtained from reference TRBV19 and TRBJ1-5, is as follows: DGGITQSPKYLFRKEGQNVTLSCEQNLNHDAMYWYRQDPGQGLRLIYYSQIVNDFQKGDIAEGYSVSREKKESFPLTVTSAQKNPTAFYLCASGPANQPQHFGDGTRLSIL.

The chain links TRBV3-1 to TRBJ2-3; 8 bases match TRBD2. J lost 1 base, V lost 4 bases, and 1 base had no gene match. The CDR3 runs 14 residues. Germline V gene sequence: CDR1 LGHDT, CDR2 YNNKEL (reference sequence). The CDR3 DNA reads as TGTGCCAGCAGCCCACTAGCGGGCACAGATACGCAGTATTTT. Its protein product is CASSPLAGTDTQYF.

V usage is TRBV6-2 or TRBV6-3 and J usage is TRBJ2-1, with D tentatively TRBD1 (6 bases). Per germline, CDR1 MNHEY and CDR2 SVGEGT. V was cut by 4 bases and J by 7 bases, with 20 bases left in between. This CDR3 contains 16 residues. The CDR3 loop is CASSFTVRTVENEQFF. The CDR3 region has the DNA TGTGCCAGCAGTTTCACCGTAAGGACAGTCGAGAATGAGCAGTTCTTC.

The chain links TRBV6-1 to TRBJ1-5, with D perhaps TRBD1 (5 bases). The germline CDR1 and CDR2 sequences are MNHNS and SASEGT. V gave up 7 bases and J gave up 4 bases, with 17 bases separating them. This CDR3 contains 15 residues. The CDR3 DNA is TGTGCCAGCACCGAGAGGGGAAGCTGGAATCAGCCCCAGCATTTT. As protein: CASTERGSWNQPQHF.

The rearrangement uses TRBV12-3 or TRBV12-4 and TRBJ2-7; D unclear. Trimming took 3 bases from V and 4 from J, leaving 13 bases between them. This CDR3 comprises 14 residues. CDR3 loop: CASSFPHLGYEQYF. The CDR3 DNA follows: TGTGCCAGCAGTTTCCCCCATCTGGGTTACGAGCAGTACTTC.

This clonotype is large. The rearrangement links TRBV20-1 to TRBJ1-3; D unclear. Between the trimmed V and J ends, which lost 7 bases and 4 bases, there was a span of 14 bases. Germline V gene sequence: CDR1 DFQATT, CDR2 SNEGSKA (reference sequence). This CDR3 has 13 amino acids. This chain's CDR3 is CSGKEGRGNTIYF. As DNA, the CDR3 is TGCAGTGGGAAAGAGGGCCGGGGAAACACCATATATTTT.

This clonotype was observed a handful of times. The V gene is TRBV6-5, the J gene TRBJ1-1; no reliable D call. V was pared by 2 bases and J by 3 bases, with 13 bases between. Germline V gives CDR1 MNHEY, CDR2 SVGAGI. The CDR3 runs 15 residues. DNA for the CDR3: TGTGCCAGCAGTTACAATTCATTGGGCTACACTGAAGCTTTCTTT. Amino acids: CASSYNSLGYTEAFF.

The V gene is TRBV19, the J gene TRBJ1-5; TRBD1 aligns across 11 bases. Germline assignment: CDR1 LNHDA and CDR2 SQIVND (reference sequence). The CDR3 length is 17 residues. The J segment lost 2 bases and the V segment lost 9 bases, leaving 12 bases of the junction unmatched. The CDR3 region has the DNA TGTGCCAGCGGAGGACAGGGGGCTCGGGATGGCAATCAGCCCCAGCATTTT. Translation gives CASGGQGARDGNQPQHF.

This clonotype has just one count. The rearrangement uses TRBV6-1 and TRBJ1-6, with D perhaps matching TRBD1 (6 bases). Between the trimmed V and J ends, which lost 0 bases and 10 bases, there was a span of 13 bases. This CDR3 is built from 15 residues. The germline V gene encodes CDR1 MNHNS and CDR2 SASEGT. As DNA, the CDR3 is TGTGCCAGCAGTGAAGCGGACAGTAAAAGCTCACCCCTCCACTTT. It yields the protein CASSEADSKSSPLHF.

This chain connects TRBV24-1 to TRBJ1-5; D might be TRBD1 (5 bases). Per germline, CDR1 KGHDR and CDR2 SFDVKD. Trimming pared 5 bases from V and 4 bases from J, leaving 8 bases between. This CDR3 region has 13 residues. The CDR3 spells CATSGGGNQPQHF. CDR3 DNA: TGTGCCACCAGTGGGGGGGGGAATCAGCCCCAGCATTTT.

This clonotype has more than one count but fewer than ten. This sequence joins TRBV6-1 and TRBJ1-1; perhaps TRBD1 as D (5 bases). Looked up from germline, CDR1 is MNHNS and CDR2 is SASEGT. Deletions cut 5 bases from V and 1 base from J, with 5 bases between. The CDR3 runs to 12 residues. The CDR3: CASSTGNTEAFF. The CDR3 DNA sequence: TGTGCCAGCAGTACAGGGAACACTGAAGCTTTCTTT.

CDR3 sequence reads: CASSEARRGLNRGKLFF. The CDR3 DNA follows: TGTGCCAGCAGTGAAGCTCGGAGGGGGCTGAATCGGGGAAAACTGTTTTTT. The chain employs TRBV6-1 and TRBJ1-4; 7 bases map to TRBD1. The germline V gene encodes CDR1 MNHNS and CDR2 SASEGT. The CDR3 contains 17 residues. Unmatched junction bases numbered 14, after V lost 0 bases and J lost 10 bases.

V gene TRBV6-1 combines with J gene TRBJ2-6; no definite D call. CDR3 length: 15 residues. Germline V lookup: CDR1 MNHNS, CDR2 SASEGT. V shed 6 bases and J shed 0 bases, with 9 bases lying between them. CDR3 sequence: CASRPRNSGANVLTF. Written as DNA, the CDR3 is TGTGCCAGCAGGCCCAGAAACTCTGGGGCCAACGTCCTGACTTTC.

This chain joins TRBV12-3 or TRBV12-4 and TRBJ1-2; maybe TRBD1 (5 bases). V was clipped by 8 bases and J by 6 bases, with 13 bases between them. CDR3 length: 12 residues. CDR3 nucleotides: TGTGCCAGCGCCAGGGAAGTCAATGGCTACACCTTC. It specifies CASAREVNGYTF.

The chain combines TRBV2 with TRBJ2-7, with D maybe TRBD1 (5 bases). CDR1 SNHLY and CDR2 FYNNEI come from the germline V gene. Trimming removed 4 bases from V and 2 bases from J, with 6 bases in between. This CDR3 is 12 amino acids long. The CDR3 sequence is CASSADTYEQYF. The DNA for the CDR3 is TGTGCCAGCAGTGCGGACACCTACGAGCAGTACTTC.

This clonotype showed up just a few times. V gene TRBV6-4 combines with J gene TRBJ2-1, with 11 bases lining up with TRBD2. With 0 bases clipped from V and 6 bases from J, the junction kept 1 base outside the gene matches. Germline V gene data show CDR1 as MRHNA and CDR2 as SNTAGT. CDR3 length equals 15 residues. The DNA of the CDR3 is TGTGCCAGCAGTGACTCTAGCGGGGGGGCCAATGAGCAGTTCTTC. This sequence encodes CASSDSSGGANEQFF.

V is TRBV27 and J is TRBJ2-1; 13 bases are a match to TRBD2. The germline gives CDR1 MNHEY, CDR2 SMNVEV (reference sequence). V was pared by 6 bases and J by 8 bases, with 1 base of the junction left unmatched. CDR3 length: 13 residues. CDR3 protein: CASRGLAGDEQFF. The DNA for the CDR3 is TGTGCCAGCAGAGGACTAGCGGGGGATGAGCAGTTCTTC.

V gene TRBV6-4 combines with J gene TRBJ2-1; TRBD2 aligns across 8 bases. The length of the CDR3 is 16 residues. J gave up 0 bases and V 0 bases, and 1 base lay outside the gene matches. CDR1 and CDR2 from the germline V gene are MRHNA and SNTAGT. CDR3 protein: CASSDSSGGSYNEQFF. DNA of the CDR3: TGTGCCAGCAGTGACTCGAGCGGGGGCTCCTACAATGAGCAGTTCTTC.

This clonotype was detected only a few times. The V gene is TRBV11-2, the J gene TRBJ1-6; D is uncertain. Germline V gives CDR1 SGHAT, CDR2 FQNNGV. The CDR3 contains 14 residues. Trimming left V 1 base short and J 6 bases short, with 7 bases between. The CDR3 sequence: CASSLAVGNSPLHF. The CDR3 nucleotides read TGTGCCAGCAGCTTAGCGGTGGGTAATTCACCCCTCCACTTT.

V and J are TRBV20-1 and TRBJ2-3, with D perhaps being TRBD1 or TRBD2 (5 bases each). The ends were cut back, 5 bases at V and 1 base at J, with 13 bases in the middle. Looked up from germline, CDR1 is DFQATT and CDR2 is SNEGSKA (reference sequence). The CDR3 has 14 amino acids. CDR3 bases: TGCAGTGCTTGGGACCCGAGACGCACAGATACGCAGTATTTT. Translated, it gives CSAWDPRRTDTQYF.

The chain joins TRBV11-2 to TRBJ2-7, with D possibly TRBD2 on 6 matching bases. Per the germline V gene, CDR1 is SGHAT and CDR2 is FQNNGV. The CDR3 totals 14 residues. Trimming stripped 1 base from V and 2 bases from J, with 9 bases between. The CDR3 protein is CASSLVGGTYEQYF. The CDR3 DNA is TGTGCCAGCAGCTTAGTCGGGGGAACCTACGAGCAGTACTTC.

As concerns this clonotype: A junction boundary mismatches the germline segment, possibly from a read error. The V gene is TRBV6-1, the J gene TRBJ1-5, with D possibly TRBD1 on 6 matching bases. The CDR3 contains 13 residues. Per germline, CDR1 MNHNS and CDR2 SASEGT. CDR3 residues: CASSNPGDQPRHF. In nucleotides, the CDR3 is TGTGCCAGCAGTAACCCAGGGGATCAGCCCCGGCATTTT.

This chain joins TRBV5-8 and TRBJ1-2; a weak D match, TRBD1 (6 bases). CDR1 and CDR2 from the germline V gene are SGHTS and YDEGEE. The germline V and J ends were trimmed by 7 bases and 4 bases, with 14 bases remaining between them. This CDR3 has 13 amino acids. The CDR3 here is CASPWGPFYGYTF. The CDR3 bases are TGTGCCAGCCCCTGGGGGCCGTTCTATGGCTACACCTTC.

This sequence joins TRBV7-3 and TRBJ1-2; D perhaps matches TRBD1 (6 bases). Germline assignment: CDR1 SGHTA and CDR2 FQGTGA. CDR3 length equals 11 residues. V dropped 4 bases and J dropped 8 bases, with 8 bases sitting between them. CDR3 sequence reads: CASSSGDGYTF. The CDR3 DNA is TGTGCCAGCAGCTCAGGGGACGGCTACACCTTC. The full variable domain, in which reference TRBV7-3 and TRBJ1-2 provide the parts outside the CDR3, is GAGVSQTPSNKVTEKGKYVELRCDPISGHTALYWYRQSLGQGPEFLIYFQGTGAADDSGLPNDRFFAVRPEGSVSTLKIQRTERGDSAVYLCASSSGDGYTFGSGTRLTVV.

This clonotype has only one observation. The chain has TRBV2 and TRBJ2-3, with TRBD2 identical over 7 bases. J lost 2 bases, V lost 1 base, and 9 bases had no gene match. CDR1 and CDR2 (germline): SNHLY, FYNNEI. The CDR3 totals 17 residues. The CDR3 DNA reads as TGTGCCAGCAGTGAAGGCGCTAGCGGTGGGCCCACAGATACGCAGTATTTT. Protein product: CASSEGASGGPTDTQYF. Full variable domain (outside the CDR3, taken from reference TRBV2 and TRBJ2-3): EPEVTQTPSHQVTQMGQEVILRCVPISNHLYFYWYRQILGQKVEFLVSFYNNEISEKSEIFDDQFSVERPDGSNFTLKIRSTKLEDSAMYFCASSEGASGGPTDTQYFGPGTRLTVL.